The 24 T cell receptor beta chains listed next were all sequenced from one sample in a study of cytomegalovirus exposure and HLA in healthy donors (dated by TCRdb to 2016 to 2017). To prepare the library, the immunoSEQ multiplex PCR assay was applied. For the multiplex PCR, a mixture combining 60 forward primers for TCR Vbeta segments and 13 reverse primers for TCR Jbeta segments was used. TCRdb stores this immuneACCESS table with in-frame sequences only. Part of the clones is absent; in the studies checked, under half of the shortfall reflects unresolved V genes, and no reason is known for the rest. This sample gives 130,000 to 150,000 clones in total; about 80% of them show up just once. The top ten hold about 4.7% of the sample. Source material: PBMCs. These receptors were taken from a male donor in good health and CMV-seronegative.

The V call is TRBV7-8, the J call TRBJ2-2, with D possibly matching TRBD2 (5 bases). V was clipped by 5 bases and J by 0 bases, with 13 bases between them. CDR1 SGHVS and CDR2 FQNEAQ come from the germline V gene. This CDR3 has 16 residues. The CDR3 DNA follows: TGTGCCAGCAGCGCCACAGCCGGGGCGAACACCGGGGAGCTGTTTTTT. Encoded protein: CASSATAGANTGELFF.

This clone is classed as medium-sized. V and J are TRBV6-4 and TRBJ2-3; 7 nucleotides line up with TRBD1. This CDR3 has 15 amino acids. The germline V gene has CDR1 MRHNA and CDR2 SNTAGT. Trimming removed 0 bases from V and 2 bases from J; junction bases left unmatched: 2. The CDR3 loop is CASSDSTGHTDTQYF. CDR3 DNA: TGTGCCAGCAGTGACTCGACAGGGCACACAGATACGCAGTATTTT.

This chain uses TRBV29-1 with TRBJ2-3; 10 positions match TRBD1. Unmatched junction bases numbered 2, after V lost 7 bases and J lost 1 base. CDR3 length equals 13 residues. The V gene's germline CDR1 is SQVTM and CDR2 ANQGSEA. The CDR3 nucleotides are TGCAGCGGGGACAGGGGAGGCACAGATACGCAGTATTTT. Amino acids: CSGDRGGTDTQYF.

The count of this clone is one. V and J are TRBV5-4 and TRBJ1-1, with unresolved D. CDR1 and CDR2 (germline): SGHNT, YYREEE (reference sequence). The germline V and J ends were trimmed by 4 bases and 0 bases, with 10 bases remaining between them. The CDR3 contains 14 residues. CDR3 in amino acids: CASSLATLNTEAFF. CDR3 in DNA: TGTGCCAGCAGCCTAGCGACATTGAACACTGAAGCTTTCTTT.

This clone was recorded once. The chain couples TRBV29-1 to TRBJ2-1; 10 nucleotides agree with TRBD1. After removal of 6 bases from V and 2 bases from J, the junction contained 1 base not matched to a gene. Per the germline V gene, CDR1 is SQVTM and CDR2 is ANQGSEA. CDR3 size: 13 residues. This CDR3 is CSVGQGAYNEQFF. CDR3 in DNA: TGCAGCGTCGGACAGGGGGCCTACAATGAGCAGTTCTTC.

A note on this clone: This is likely a read error, given that the CDR3 carries no conserved phenylalanine or tryptophan at its end. The V and J genes are TRBV7-9 and TRBJ1-1; the match to TRBD1 covers 9 bases. The V and J ends lost 4 bases and 0 bases, in that order; junction bases with no gene match: 6. The CDR3 has 16 residues. Germline V gene sequence: CDR1 SEHNR, CDR2 FQNEAQ (reference sequence). The CDR3 DNA is TGTGCCAGCAGCTCCCCACAGGGGGCATTGAACACTGAAGCTTTCCTT. Amino acids: CASSSPQGALNTEAFL.

This clone was counted between two and nine times. For the CDR3, the DNA is TGCGCCAGCAGCTTGCTTGGGAGCACTGAAGCTTTCTTT. Amino acid sequence: CASSLLGSTEAFF. The V and J genes are TRBV5-1 and TRBJ1-1, with unresolved D. The CDR3 is made up of 13 amino acids. Germline V gene sequence: CDR1 SGHRS, CDR2 YFSETQ. Trimming removed 1 base at V and 4 bases at J, with 8 bases between.

The sample holds one count of this clone. The rearrangement joins TRBV6-5 to TRBJ1-2, with TRBD1 matching over 7 bases. Unmatched junction bases numbered 8, after V lost 5 bases and J lost 8 bases. This CDR3 has 13 residues. Germline lookup yields CDR1 MNHEY and CDR2 SVGAGI. The CDR3 DNA reads as TGTGCCAGCAGTCCGTCCAGGGGGTACGGCTACACCTTC. Encoded protein: CASSPSRGYGYTF.

The chain uses TRBV14 and TRBJ2-6, with TRBD1 as a possible D gene (5 bases). CDR1 is SGHDN, CDR2 FVKESK, per germline. The V end lost 1 base, the J end lost 4 bases, and 8 bases lay between the germline ends. The CDR3 totals 15 residues. The CDR3, as DNA: TGTGCCAGCAGCCAAGCAGGGTCGGGGGCCAACGTCCTGACTTTC. This sequence encodes CASSQAGSGANVLTF.

V gene TRBV30 combines with J gene TRBJ2-7; possible D gene TRBD1, 5 bases. Germline CDR1 is GTSNPN and CDR2 is SVGIG (reference sequence). The CDR3 runs to 15 residues. The germline V and J ends were trimmed by 1 base and 3 bases, with 16 bases remaining between them. In DNA, the CDR3 is TGTGCCTGGAGTGAGGGGTCAGCTACACTCTACGAGCAGTACTTC. Its protein is CAWSEGSATLYEQYF.

The rearrangement links TRBV19 to TRBJ1-5; possibly TRBD1 for D (5 bases). CDR1 LNHDA and CDR2 SQIVND come from the germline V gene (reference sequence). The length of the CDR3 is 16 residues. V was trimmed by 4 bases and J by 2 bases, leaving 15 bases between them. The DNA for the CDR3 is TGTGCCAGTAGTAATCTGCAGGGATTCGGCAATCAGCCCCAGCATTTT. This codes for CASSNLQGFGNQPQHF.

This chain joins TRBV5-1 and TRBJ1-3; D uncertain. This CDR3 is 14 amino acids long. Trimming cost V 1 base and J 8 bases, with 13 bases left between them. CDR1 and CDR2 (germline): SGHRS, YFSETQ. Here the CDR3 reads CASSLIAGGDTIYF. The DNA of the CDR3 is TGCGCCAGCAGCTTGATTGCGGGCGGGGACACCATATATTTT.

This sequence joins TRBV7-8 and TRBJ1-6; 7 bases are a match to TRBD1. This CDR3 has 16 residues. CDR1 is SGHVS and CDR2 is FQNEAQ in the germline V gene. J lost 2 bases, V lost 1 base, and 2 bases had no gene match. The CDR3 nucleotides read TGTGCCAGCAGCTTAGAAGGGACAGCCTATAATTCACCCCTCCACTTT. This codes for CASSLEGTAYNSPLHF. The full variable domain, its missing parts supplied by reference TRBV7-8 and TRBJ1-6, is GAGVSQSPRYKVAKRGQDVALRCDPISGHVSLFWYQQALGQGPEFLTYFQNEAQLDKSGLPSDRFFAERPEGSVSTLKIQRTQQEDSAVYLCASSLEGTAYNSPLHFGNGTRLTVT.

This chain uses TRBV2 with TRBJ1-5; possibly TRBD1 for D (5 bases). The V end lost 6 bases, the J end lost 5 bases, and 11 bases lay between the germline ends. Germline V gives CDR1 SNHLY, CDR2 FYNNEI. The CDR3 is 13 amino acids. The CDR3 sequence is CASRAREDQPQHF. CDR3 nucleotides: TGTGCCAGCAGAGCCAGGGAAGATCAGCCCCAGCATTTT.

The chain uses TRBV7-2 and TRBJ2-1, with TRBD2 identical over 9 bases. Per germline, CDR1 SGHTA and CDR2 FQGNSA. CDR3 length: 16 amino acids. V shed 4 bases, J shed 0 bases, and the junction held 4 bases outside the gene matches. CDR3 sequence (DNA): TGTGCCAGCAGCTCATTACTAGCGGGCTCCTACAATGAGCAGTTCTTC. It translates to CASSSLLAGSYNEQFF.

The chain carries TRBV19 and TRBJ1-1; D not certain. Trimming left V 7 bases short and J 3 bases short, with 18 bases between. The CDR3 has 15 residues. The germline CDR1 and CDR2 sequences are LNHDA and SQIVND (reference sequence). The CDR3 is CASKREDHPDTEAFF. The CDR3 DNA is TGTGCCAGTAAGAGAGAGGATCATCCGGACACTGAAGCTTTCTTT.

The chain recombines TRBV15 with TRBJ2-3; 7 bases fit TRBD2. The CDR3 sequence is 15 residues long. V was pared by 3 bases and J by 4 bases, with 7 bases of the junction left unmatched. The germline V gene has CDR1 LNHNV and CDR2 YYDKDF (reference sequence). The CDR3 here is CATSRGGEGSDTQYF. The DNA of the CDR3 is TGTGCCACCAGCAGGGGCGGGGAGGGTTCAGATACGCAGTATTTT.

The CDR3 spells CASSVAGANSPLHF. The CDR3 DNA sequence: TGTGCCAGCAGTGTTGCGGGGGCCAATTCACCCCTCCACTTT. V is TRBV6-6 and J is TRBJ1-6; perhaps TRBD1 as D (6 bases). The V end was cut by 5 bases, the J end by 7 bases, with 12 bases between. This CDR3 region has 14 residues. Germline CDR1 MNHNY, CDR2 SVGAGI (reference sequence).

The genes are TRBV5-8 and TRBJ1-2; 7 bases are a match to TRBD1. The CDR3 spans 15 residues. J gave up 4 bases and V 2 bases, and 8 bases lay outside the gene matches. The germline gives CDR1 SGHTS, CDR2 YDEGEE. The CDR3 sequence: CASSLPDRAAYGYTF. The CDR3 nucleotides are TGTGCCAGCAGCTTACCCGACAGGGCGGCCTATGGCTACACCTTC.

The V call is TRBV7-2, the J call TRBJ1-6, with D hard to call. Trimming shortened V by 8 bases and J by 9 bases, and 14 bases separated the two germline ends. This CDR3 has 13 amino acids. Germline values: CDR1 SGHTA, CDR2 FQGNSA. CDR3 residues: CASCTEASSPLHF. The CDR3 bases are TGTGCCAGCTGTACGGAAGCTAGTTCACCCCTCCACTTT. The variable domain in full, with the rest retrieved from reference TRBV7-2 and TRBJ1-6, is GAGVSQSPSNKVTEKGKDVELRCDPISGHTALYWYRQSLGQGLEFLIYFQGNSAPDKSGLPSDRFSAERTGGSVSTLTIQRTQQEDSAVYLCASCTEASSPLHFGNGTRLTVT.

The rearrangement joins TRBV7-9 to TRBJ1-1, with a weak D call TRBD1 (5 bases). Trimming stripped 5 bases from V and 0 bases from J, with 16 bases between. The CDR3 spans 16 residues. Germline V CDR1 and CDR2: SEHNR, FQNEAQ (reference sequence). The CDR3 loop is CASSVGGDGLNTEAFF. The CDR3 DNA reads as TGTGCCAGCAGCGTCGGGGGGGACGGTTTGAACACTGAAGCTTTCTTT.

The V call is TRBV4-3, the J call TRBJ2-1; 10 nucleotides line up with TRBD2. CDR3 size: 13 residues. With 3 bases clipped from V and 10 bases from J, the junction kept 3 bases outside the gene matches. Germline CDR1 reads LGHNA; CDR2 reads YSLEER. CDR3 protein: CASSQELAGEQFF. In DNA form, the CDR3 reads TGCGCCAGCAGCCAGGAACTAGCGGGGGAGCAGTTCTTC.

This rearrangement joins TRBV6-6 to TRBJ1-1, with D unclear. The germline V gene has CDR1 MNHNY and CDR2 SVGAGI (reference sequence). Trimming took off 5 bases at V and 0 bases at J, with 16 bases between the two ends. The CDR3 runs 16 residues. CDR3 nucleotides: TGTGCCAGCAGTGCTACGTTGTCGCAGGTGAACACTGAAGCTTTCTTT. Translated, it gives CASSATLSQVNTEAFF.

The V and J genes are TRBV5-4 and TRBJ1-2, with TRBD1 matching over 10 bases. The V gene's germline CDR1 is SGHNT and CDR2 YYREEE (reference sequence). The V and J ends lost 2 bases and 4 bases, in that order; junction bases with no gene match: 2. This CDR3 region has 14 residues. The CDR3 nucleotides read TGTGCCAGCAGCTTCTGGACAGGGGGCTATGGCTACACCTTC. This codes for CASSFWTGGYGYTF. The complete variable domain, with remaining parts taken from reference TRBV5-4 and TRBJ1-2, reads ETGVTQSPTHLIKTRGQQVTLRCSSQSGHNTVSWYQQALGQGPQFIFQYYREEENGRGNFPPRFSGLQFPNYSSELNVNALELDDSALYLCASSFWTGGYGYTFGSGTRLTVV.